These 8 T cell receptor beta chains originate from one sample sequenced in a study of T cell clones after liver transplantation. Here immunoSEQ multiplex PCR was the method, and the copy in TCRdb shows in-frame clones only, minus some. The sample lists around 110,000 clones, 75% to 95% occurring once. The specimen was CD4+ T cells from blood, collected 12 months after liver transplant. These receptors originate from a human patient who received a liver transplant. Some T cells may be the graft donor's.

The rearrangement links TRBV19 to TRBJ1-5; tentative D call: TRBD1 (6 bases). This CDR3 contains 15 residues. The germline V gene encodes CDR1 LNHDA and CDR2 SQIVND (reference sequence). V was trimmed by 3 bases and J by 4 bases, leaving 13 bases between them. CDR3 DNA sequence: TGTGCCAGTAGTATTTCAGGGGCCCCAAATCAGCCCCAGCATTTT. It encodes CASSISGAPNQPQHF.

This clone was recorded a few times. This chain uses TRBV29-1 with TRBJ1-2, with D possibly TRBD1 on 6 matching bases. The CDR3 runs to 14 residues. Germline V gene sequence: CDR1 SQVTM, CDR2 ANQGSEA. Trimming removed 0 bases at V and 4 bases at J, with 12 bases between. CDR3 amino acids: CSVEDPGGFYGYTF. The CDR3 DNA follows: TGCAGCGTTGAAGATCCCGGGGGCTTCTATGGCTACACCTTC. The whole variable domain, remainder taken from reference TRBV29-1 and TRBJ1-2, is SAVISQKPSRDICQRGTSLTIQCQVDSQVTMMFWYRQQPGQSLTLIATANQGSEATYESGFVIDKFPISRPNLTFSTLTVSNMSPEDSSIYLCSVEDPGGFYGYTFGSGTRLTVV.

This sequence joins TRBV6-1 and TRBJ2-5, with 11 bases fitting TRBD2. This CDR3 is built from 16 residues. Losses at the gene ends were 4 bases for V and 5 bases for J; bases not matched to a gene: 9. Per germline, CDR1 MNHNS and CDR2 SASEGT. The CDR3 spells CASSAQLAGVLETQYF. In DNA, the CDR3 is TGTGCCAGCAGTGCCCAACTAGCGGGAGTACTGGAGACCCAGTACTTC.

This sequence joins TRBV7-3 and TRBJ1-1, with D hard to call. Trimming took 1 base from V and 4 from J, leaving 7 bases between them. The germline gives CDR1 SGHTA, CDR2 FQGTGA. The CDR3 runs to 13 residues. CDR3 in amino acids: CASSLRGSTEAFF. The CDR3 DNA follows: TGTGCCAGCAGCTTAAGGGGATCCACTGAAGCTTTCTTT.

This clone came up once. The gene calls are TRBV19 and TRBJ2-7; 8 bases are shared with TRBD1. This CDR3 spans 14 amino acids. Germline V gene sequence: CDR1 LNHDA, CDR2 SQIVND (reference sequence). J was trimmed by 4 bases and V by 4 bases; bases with no gene match: 6. Here the CDR3 reads CASSTGTGPYEQYF. The CDR3 bases are TGTGCCAGTAGTACCGGGACAGGACCTTACGAGCAGTACTTC.

The chain carries TRBV7-8 and TRBJ2-1; D ambiguous. Germline assignment: CDR1 SGHVS and CDR2 FQNEAQ. The CDR3 consists of 12 residues. Trimming removed 0 bases at V and 12 bases at J, with 9 bases between. This CDR3 is CASSLAGKGQFF. The CDR3 DNA follows: TGTGCCAGCAGCTTAGCAGGAAAAGGGCAGTTCTTC.

This clone was detected only once. This chain connects TRBV10-3 to TRBJ2-3; maybe TRBD2 (5 bases). The CDR3 runs to 15 residues. Germline CDR1 ENHRY, CDR2 SYGVKD. The ends were cut back, 7 bases at V and 4 bases at J, with 18 bases in the middle. CDR3: CAIMKGLAGSDTQYF. The DNA of the CDR3 is TGTGCCATCATGAAAGGGCTAGCCGGTTCAGATACGCAGTATTTT.

This chain joins TRBV9 and TRBJ2-7; 11 positions match TRBD2. This CDR3 contains 14 residues. The germline CDR1 and CDR2 sequences are SGDLS and YYNGEE. After removal of 4 bases from V and 3 bases from J, the junction contained 3 bases not matched to a gene. The CDR3 reads CASSFGTSGYEQYF. CDR3 coding DNA: TGTGCCAGCAGCTTCGGGACTAGCGGCTACGAGCAGTACTTC.